One and the same sample provided the 22 T cell receptor beta chains below, sequenced in a study of T cell changes during pregnancy in multiple sclerosis. Using immunoSEQ multiplex PCR, the repertoire was profiled, and TCRdb retains in-frame clones only, with some absent. This repertoire shows over 65,000 clones, roughly 90% found once; its top ten account for more than 2%. Specimen: peripheral blood, collected in the first trimester of pregnancy. The receptors derive from a female donor with multiple sclerosis, enrolled in a pregnancy study.

CDR3 DNA: TGTGCCAGCAGTCCTCGTACAGGGAACCAAGAGACCCAGTACTTC. Its translation: CASSPRTGNQETQYF. V and J are TRBV6-6 and TRBJ2-5; maybe TRBD1 (6 bases). Germline V gives CDR1 MNHNY, CDR2 SVGAGI (reference sequence). CDR3 length equals 15 residues. Trimming stripped 5 bases from V and 0 bases from J, with 13 bases between.

This clone was observed a handful of times. The chain employs TRBV29-1 and TRBJ1-1; D perhaps matches TRBD1 (6 bases). Germline CDR1 SQVTM, CDR2 ANQGSEA. There are 14 residues in the CDR3. The germline V and J ends were trimmed by 3 bases and 1 base, with 12 bases remaining between them. CDR3 nucleotides: TGCAGCGTTGACCGTGGACAGCAGAACACTGAAGCTTTCTTT. This encodes CSVDRGQQNTEAFF.

CDR3 loop: CASTGGGGYTF. CDR3 DNA sequence: TGTGCCAGCACAGGGGGTGGTGGCTACACCTTC. V is TRBV2 and J is TRBJ1-2, with TRBD1 matching 7 bases. Germline V gene data show CDR1 as SNHLY and CDR2 as FYNNEI. The V gene end was trimmed by 7 bases and the J gene end by 7 bases; junction bases not matched to a gene: 3. The CDR3 covers 11 residues.

V usage is TRBV9 and J usage is TRBJ2-1; TRBD1 aligns across 7 bases. Per germline, CDR1 SGDLS and CDR2 YYNGEE. There are 16 residues in the CDR3. Germline trimming cut 0 bases from V and 4 bases from J; bases unmatched to any gene: 7. The CDR3 region has the DNA TGTGCCAGCAGCGTAGGGCCCCAACAGGGGTACAATGAGCAGTTCTTC. It codes for CASSVGPQQGYNEQFF.

The V and J genes are TRBV7-9 and TRBJ2-2; 9 nucleotides align to TRBD1. From germline, CDR1 is SEHNR and CDR2 FQNEAQ (reference sequence). CDR3 length: 15 amino acids. V lost 5 bases, J lost 4 bases, and 5 bases stayed unmatched. The chain's CDR3 is CASSHGQGSTGELFF. CDR3 bases: TGTGCCAGCAGCCATGGACAGGGGTCCACCGGGGAGCTGTTTTTT.

There are a few counts of this clone. The chain combines TRBV5-6 with TRBJ1-1; D may be TRBD1 (5 bases). Trimming removed 0 bases from V and 5 bases from J, with 14 bases in between. The germline gives CDR1 SGHDT, CDR2 YYEEEE. The CDR3 totals 15 residues. CDR3 nucleotide sequence: TGTGCCAGCAGCTTGGGGGGCTACTCGCGGACTGAAGCTTTCTTT. It specifies CASSLGGYSRTEAFF.

V gene TRBV7-9 combines with J gene TRBJ1-4; D call uncertain. The ends were cut back, 4 bases at V and 7 bases at J, with 13 bases in the middle. CDR3 size: 14 residues. CDR1 is SEHNR, CDR2 FQNEAQ, per germline (reference sequence). As DNA, the CDR3 is TGTGCCAGCAGCTCATCAGATCATCCTGAAAAACTGTTTTTT. Its protein product is CASSSSDHPEKLFF.

This chain links TRBV5-4 with TRBJ2-5; weak D call: TRBD2 (6 bases). V was pared by 0 bases and J by 0 bases, with 15 bases between. Per germline, CDR1 SGHNT and CDR2 YYREEE (reference sequence). The CDR3 is 17 amino acids. CDR3 nucleotide sequence: TGTGCCAGCAGCTTGGCCCTTGGCACTAGCTACCAAGAGACCCAGTACTTC. Translated: CASSLALGTSYQETQYF.

The CDR3 is CASSQVLNRFFYGYTF. CDR3 DNA sequence: TGCGCCAGCAGCCAAGTTCTTAACAGATTTTTCTATGGCTACACCTTC. This chain links TRBV4-1 with TRBJ1-2, with unresolved D. Germline values: CDR1 MGHRA, CDR2 YSYEKL. The CDR3 is 16 residues long. The germline V and J ends were trimmed by 1 base and 4 bases, with 16 bases remaining between them.

V gene TRBV28 combines with J gene TRBJ1-1; 7 nucleotides line up with TRBD1. The length of the CDR3 is 11 residues. From germline, CDR1 is MDHEN and CDR2 SYDVKM. The V and J ends lost 5 bases and 11 bases, in that order; junction bases with no gene match: 5. The CDR3 DNA reads as TGTGCCAGCAGTCGCACAGGGGAGGCTTTCTTT. Amino acid sequence: CASSRTGEAFF.

This chain links TRBV12-2 with TRBJ1-4; the table's D call, TRBD1, was not checked against the DNA. TRBV12-2 is a listed pseudogene. This CDR3 is 18 amino acids long. The CDR3: CASRLDRTGDTTNEKLFF. For the CDR3, the DNA is TGTGCAAGTCGCTTAGACAGGACAGGAGATACAACTAATGAAAAACTGTTTTTT.

This sequence joins TRBV15 and TRBJ2-1, with 10 bases lining up with TRBD1. The V gene end was trimmed by 2 bases and the J gene end by 6 bases; junction bases not matched to a gene: 10. The CDR3 is 17 residues long. The germline gives CDR1 LNHNV, CDR2 YYDKDF (reference sequence). DNA for the CDR3: TGTGCCACCAGCAGACATTTGACCGGGACAGGGGTCAATGAGCAGTTCTTC. Translating it yields CATSRHLTGTGVNEQFF. Full variable domain (rest looked up from reference TRBV15 and TRBJ2-1): DAMVIQNPRYQVTQFGKPVTLSCSQTLNHNVMYWYQQKSSQAPKLLFHYYDKDFNNEADTPDNFQSRRPNTSFCFLDIRSPGLGDTAMYLCATSRHLTGTGVNEQFFGPGTRLTVL.

V usage is TRBV5-4 and J usage is TRBJ2-5, with TRBD1 matching over 11 bases. V lost 3 bases and J lost 4; bases outside the gene matches: 5. The CDR3 is 15 residues long. Germline V lookup: CDR1 SGHNT, CDR2 YYREEE (reference sequence). The CDR3 DNA reads as TGTGCCAGCAGCTCCGGGGACAGGGGGAGAGAGACCCAGTACTTC. Encoded protein: CASSSGDRGRETQYF.

Turning to this clone: The same CDR3 also results from other DNA sequences found in this sample. The chain links TRBV30 to TRBJ1-5, with D perhaps TRBD1 (6 bases). CDR3 length: 14 residues. Between the trimmed V and J ends, which lost 0 bases and 2 bases, there was a span of 8 bases. Germline V gene lookup returns CDR1 GTSNPN and CDR2 SVGIG (reference sequence). The DNA of the CDR3 is TGTGCCTGGAGTGTTAGACAGGGCAATCAGCCCCAGCATTTT. Translation gives CAWSVRQGNQPQHF.

The rearrangement uses TRBV19 and TRBJ2-7; maybe TRBD2 (5 bases). Germline V CDR1 and CDR2: LNHDA, SQIVND (reference sequence). The CDR3 is 15 amino acids. V dropped 3 bases and J dropped 0 bases, with 12 bases sitting between them. The CDR3 reads CASSMGGLSSYEQYF. For the CDR3, the DNA is TGTGCCAGTAGTATGGGCGGGCTAAGCTCCTACGAGCAGTACTTC.

The J gene is TRBJ1-1, the V gene TRBV7-2; 8 bases map to TRBD1. J lost 1 base, V lost 5 bases, and 3 bases had no gene match. Germline CDR1 is SGHTA and CDR2 is FQGNSA. The CDR3 consists of 14 residues. The CDR3, as DNA: TGTGCCAGCAGCCCCAGGGGGCAGAACACTGAAGCTTTCTTT. It yields the protein CASSPRGQNTEAFF. Filled out from reference TRBV7-2 and TRBJ1-1, the complete variable domain reads GAGVSQSPSNKVTEKGKDVELRCDPISGHTALYWYRQSLGQGLEFLIYFQGNSAPDKSGLPSDRFSAERTGGSVSTLTIQRTQQEDSAVYLCASSPRGQNTEAFFGQGTRLTVV.

The V and J genes are TRBV6-4 and TRBJ2-1; 7 nucleotides match TRBD2. Germline-derived CDR1 and CDR2 are MRHNA and SNTAGT. V trimming: 6 bases; J trimming: 0 bases; junction bases outside the gene matches: 2. This CDR3 has 14 amino acids. The CDR3 is CASRGGSSYNEQFF. CDR3 sequence (DNA): TGTGCCAGCAGGGGGGGGTCCTCCTACAATGAGCAGTTCTTC.

This rearrangement joins TRBV11-2 to TRBJ1-4; 9 bases agree with TRBD1. V lost 7 bases to trimming and J lost 5 bases; unmatched junction nucleotides: 11. This CDR3 region has 16 residues. Germline V gives CDR1 SGHAT, CDR2 FQNNGV. Here the CDR3 reads CASTHRGLNTNEKLFF. For the CDR3, the DNA is TGTGCCAGCACCCACAGGGGGCTTAACACGAATGAAAAACTGTTTTTT. Full variable domain (rest looked up from reference TRBV11-2 and TRBJ1-4): EAGVAQSPRYKIIEKRQSVAFWCNPISGHATLYWYQQILGQGPKLLIQFQNNGVVDDSQLPKDRFSAERLKGVDSTLKIQPAKLEDSAVYLCASTHRGLNTNEKLFFGSGTQLSVL.

V usage is TRBV7-9 and J usage is TRBJ1-3; no clear D gene. The V gene's germline CDR1 is SEHNR and CDR2 FQNEAQ (reference sequence). The CDR3 contains 16 residues. The germline V and J ends were trimmed by 5 bases and 0 bases, with 14 bases remaining between them. The CDR3 reads CASSPRGQSSGNTIYF. The CDR3 nucleotides are TGTGCCAGCAGCCCCAGAGGTCAGAGCTCTGGAAACACCATATATTTT.

This clone was picked up one time. This chain uses TRBV10-3 with TRBJ1-1, with D tentatively TRBD1 (6 bases). The CDR3 length is 15 residues. Germline CDR1 is ENHRY and CDR2 is SYGVKD. Between the trimmed V and J ends, which lost 6 bases and 1 base, there was a span of 15 bases. Here the CDR3 reads CAIRGRDNENTEAFF. The CDR3, as DNA: TGTGCCATCAGGGGCCGGGACAACGAGAACACTGAAGCTTTCTTT.

The rearrangement uses TRBV6-1 and TRBJ1-4; tentative D call: TRBD1 (6 bases). The V gene's germline CDR1 is MNHNS and CDR2 SASEGT. V gave up 4 bases and J gave up 11 bases, with 14 bases separating them. The CDR3 extends over 13 amino acids. The CDR3 loop is CASSAGVVWKLFF. The CDR3 DNA reads as TGTGCCAGCAGTGCAGGGGTGGTGTGGAAACTGTTTTTT.

The genes are TRBV19 and TRBJ1-5; TRBD1 might be the D (5 bases). From germline, CDR1 is LNHDA and CDR2 SQIVND (reference sequence). V shed 5 bases and J shed 0 bases, with 14 bases lying between them. The CDR3 is made up of 16 amino acids. The CDR3 DNA sequence: TGTGCCAGTAGTCCGACAGCCACATATAGCAATCAGCCCCAGCATTTT. Residues: CASSPTATYSNQPQHF.